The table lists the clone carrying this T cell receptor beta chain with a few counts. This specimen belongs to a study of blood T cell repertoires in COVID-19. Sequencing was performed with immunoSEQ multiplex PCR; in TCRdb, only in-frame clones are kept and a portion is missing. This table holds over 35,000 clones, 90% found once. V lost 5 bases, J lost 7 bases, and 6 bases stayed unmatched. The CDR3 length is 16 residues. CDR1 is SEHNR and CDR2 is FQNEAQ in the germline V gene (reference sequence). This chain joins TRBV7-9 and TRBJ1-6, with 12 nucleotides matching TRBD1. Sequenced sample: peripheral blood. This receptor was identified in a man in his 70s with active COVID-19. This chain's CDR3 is CASSAGQGAGNSPLHF. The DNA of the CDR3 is TGTGCCAGCAGCGCGGGACAGGGGGCTGGAAATTCACCCCTCCACTTT.